The 10 T cell receptor beta chains listed next were all sequenced from one sample in a study of blood T cell repertoires in COVID-19. Profiling relied on immunoSEQ multiplex PCR, and the TCRdb table lists in-frame clones only, not all of them. The profile covers 250,000 or so clones, with 86% appearing a single time and around 1.9% taken by the ten largest. Input material: PBMCs or T cells enriched from blood (not recorded which). The receptors were gathered from a woman aged 45-65 years who had recovered from COVID-19.

The chain employs TRBV5-1 and TRBJ2-3; D unclear. V was cut by 0 bases and J by 0 bases, with 8 bases left in between. The CDR3 is 15 residues long. Germline-derived CDR1 and CDR2 are SGHRS and YFSETQ. CDR3 loop: CASSLASTSTDTQYF. In nucleotides, the CDR3 is TGCGCCAGCAGCTTGGCTTCGACTAGCACAGATACGCAGTATTTT.

The rearrangement joins TRBV28 to TRBJ1-1; TRBD1 might be the D (6 bases). V lost 1 base to trimming and J lost 7 bases, with 7 bases between them. The germline V gene has CDR1 MDHEN and CDR2 SYDVKM. This CDR3 is 12 amino acids long. CDR3 in amino acids: CASSLSTGEAFF. CDR3 in DNA: TGTGCCAGCAGTTTATCGACAGGTGAAGCTTTCTTT.

This clone was picked up one time. The chain joins TRBV19 to TRBJ2-3; 7 bases fit TRBD1. The CDR3 has 17 residues. Germline CDR1 reads LNHDA; CDR2 reads SQIVND (reference sequence). J gave up 3 bases and V 6 bases, and 15 bases lay outside the gene matches. CDR3 in amino acids: CASRPTTTGDRTDTQYF. The CDR3 bases are TGTGCCAGTAGACCAACCACTACAGGGGATCGGACAGATACGCAGTATTTT.

This chain connects TRBV27 to TRBJ1-3, with TRBD1 as a possible D gene (5 bases). This CDR3 contains 15 residues. Germline values: CDR1 MNHEY, CDR2 SMNVEV (reference sequence). Trimming left V 7 bases short and J 0 bases short, with 13 bases between. CDR3 nucleotide sequence: TGTGCCAGCAAACCTCAGGGACTCTCTGGAAACACCATATATTTT. Its protein product is CASKPQGLSGNTIYF.

The rearrangement uses TRBV29-1 and TRBJ1-2, with 9 nucleotides matching TRBD1. The CDR3 is 11 amino acids. Germline CDR1 is SQVTM and CDR2 is ANQGSEA. V trimming: 6 bases; J trimming: 8 bases; junction bases outside the gene matches: 4. CDR3 nucleotide sequence: TGCAGCGTCGGACAGGGGAGAGGCTACACCTTC. It is translated as CSVGQGRGYTF. The full variable domain, its missing parts supplied by reference TRBV29-1 and TRBJ1-2, is SAVISQKPSRDICQRGTSLTIQCQVDSQVTMMFWYRQQPGQSLTLIATANQGSEATYESGFVIDKFPISRPNLTFSTLTVSNMSPEDSSIYLCSVGQGRGYTFGSGTRLTVV.

The V gene is TRBV29-1, the J gene TRBJ1-2; the D is unclear. CDR1 is SQVTM, CDR2 ANQGSEA, per germline. CDR3 length equals 13 residues. With 0 bases removed from V and 4 bases from J, the gap between germline ends came to 9 bases. Here the CDR3 DNA reads TGCAGCGTTGAAGATCGTGTATCCTATGGCTACACCTTC. Encoded protein: CSVEDRVSYGYTF.

V gene TRBV7-9 combines with J gene TRBJ2-3; 12 nucleotides line up with TRBD2. Trimming at V came to 3 bases and at J to 4 bases, leaving 5 bases not matched to a gene. Per the germline V gene, CDR1 is SEHNR and CDR2 is FQNEAQ (reference sequence). CDR3 length equals 16 residues. As DNA, the CDR3 is TGTGCCAGCAGCTTCGGACTAGCGGGAATTTCAGATACGCAGTATTTT. Its translation is CASSFGLAGISDTQYF.

The V and J genes are TRBV7-9 and TRBJ1-1, with 7 bases fitting TRBD1. The J segment lost 1 base and the V segment lost 5 bases, leaving 7 bases of the junction unmatched. This CDR3 region has 15 residues. Germline CDR1 is SEHNR and CDR2 is FQNEAQ (reference sequence). The CDR3 region is CASSTAGTANTEAFF. The CDR3 coding sequence is TGTGCCAGCAGCACCGCCGGGACAGCGAACACTGAAGCTTTCTTT.

The V call is TRBV19, the J call TRBJ2-5; TRBD2 is a possible D gene (5 bases). CDR1 is LNHDA, CDR2 SQIVND, per germline (reference sequence). The CDR3 contains 13 residues. V lost 5 bases to trimming and J lost 5 bases, with 12 bases between them. CDR3 region: CASSSLAVETQYF. As DNA, the CDR3 is TGTGCCAGTAGTTCCCTAGCTGTCGAGACCCAGTACTTC.

This clone was detected a few times. The rearrangement uses TRBV6-6 and TRBJ1-1; 8 bases align to TRBD1. There are 14 residues in the CDR3. Germline assignment: CDR1 MNHNY and CDR2 SVGAGI (reference sequence). V was pared by 0 bases and J by 4 bases, with 1 base of the junction left unmatched. The CDR3 bases are TGTGCCAGCAGTTACTCAACAGGGGGCACTGAAGCTTTCTTT. Protein product: CASSYSTGGTEAFF.